These 21 T cell receptor beta chains share one sample of origin, sequenced in a study of blood T cell repertoires in COVID-19. The repertoire was sequenced with immunoSEQ multiplex PCR; TCRdb's copy has only in-frame clones and lacks some. The sample yields some 200,000 clones, about four fifths seen once. The specimen was PBMCs or T cells enriched from blood (not recorded which). The receptors come from a middle-aged man who had recovered from COVID-19.

V gene TRBV5-6 combines with J gene TRBJ1-1, with 8 bases fitting TRBD1. After removal of 4 bases from V and 6 bases from J, the junction contained 8 bases not matched to a gene. There are 14 residues in the CDR3. Germline V gene data show CDR1 as SGHDT and CDR2 as YYEEEE. Written as DNA, the CDR3 is TGTGCCAGCAGCGCCTCAGGGGGCGCTCCTGAAGCTTTCTTT. Residues: CASSASGGAPEAFF.

This clone was detected only once. The rearrangement links TRBV5-1 to TRBJ1-1; D is uncertain. V shed 0 bases and J shed 5 bases, with 11 bases lying between them. The CDR3 extends over 14 amino acids. In germline, CDR1 is SGHRS, CDR2 YFSETQ. Here the CDR3 DNA reads TGCGCCAGCAGCTTGGAGGGCAGGAGGACTGAAGCTTTCTTT. Protein sequence: CASSLEGRRTEAFF.

The gene calls are TRBV12-3 or TRBV12-4 and TRBJ2-1; 7 bases agree with TRBD2. The CDR3 totals 13 residues. The J segment lost 4 bases and the V segment lost 4 bases, leaving 1 base of the junction unmatched. CDR3 amino acids: CASSWEGYNEQFF. The CDR3 bases are TGTGCCAGCAGTTGGGAGGGGTACAATGAGCAGTTCTTC.

This chain connects TRBV28 to TRBJ2-7; D remains ambiguous. CDR1 MDHEN and CDR2 SYDVKM come from the germline V gene. This CDR3 is 14 amino acids long. The V gene lost 8 bases and the J gene lost 2 bases, with 16 bases spanning the gap. CDR3 nucleotides: TGTGCCAGCCTTGCTGTGGCTTTTCCCTACGAGCAGTACTTC. Translated, it gives CASLAVAFPYEQYF.

The chain recombines TRBV28 with TRBJ1-1; TRBD1 matches at 11 bases. With V trimmed by 6 bases and J by 5 bases, 11 bases remained unmatched. The CDR3 is 16 residues long. Germline values: CDR1 MDHEN, CDR2 SYDVKM. CDR3 nucleotides: TGTGCCAGCAGCCTAAGTATTAGGGACAGGGGGACTGAAGCTTTCTTT. Translating it yields CASSLSIRDRGTEAFF. Combining the CDR3 with reference TRBV28 and TRBJ1-1 gives the whole variable domain DVKVTQSSRYLVKRTGEKVFLECVQDMDHENMFWYRQDPGLGLRLIYFSYDVKMKEKGDIPEGYSVSREKKERFSLILESASTNQTSMYLCASSLSIRDRGTEAFFGQGTRLTVV.

The rearrangement joins TRBV28 to TRBJ1-3; D uncertain. Between the trimmed V and J ends, which lost 3 bases and 8 bases, there was a span of 5 bases. CDR3 length: 11 residues. CDR1 and CDR2 from the germline V gene are MDHEN and SYDVKM. The CDR3 DNA sequence: TGTGCCAGCAGTTTGAGAGACACCATATATTTT. Translating it yields CASSLRDTIYF.

This chain links TRBV28 with TRBJ2-7; 13 bases are shared with TRBD2. V was clipped by 6 bases and J by 4 bases; unmatched bases: 9. This CDR3 is built from 16 residues. From germline, CDR1 is MDHEN and CDR2 SYDVKM. CDR3 coding DNA: TGTGCCAGCAGCTCGACTAGCGGGAGGATCAGGTACGAGCAGTACTTC. Encoded protein: CASSSTSGRIRYEQYF.

CDR3 protein: CASSLGLAFGDTQYF. In nucleotides, the CDR3 is TGTGCCAGCAGCCTCGGACTAGCCTTTGGGGATACGCAGTATTTT. The V gene is TRBV9, the J gene TRBJ2-3; TRBD2 matches 8 bases. CDR1 and CDR2 (germline): SGDLS, YYNGEE. The length of the CDR3 is 15 residues. V was clipped by 4 bases and J by 6 bases; unmatched bases: 10.

CDR3 bases: TGTGCCAGCAGTTTGATCAGCTATGGCTACACCTTC. Translation: CASSLISYGYTF. This sequence joins TRBV28 and TRBJ1-2; D uncertain. The CDR3 runs to 12 residues. The V gene's germline CDR1 is MDHEN and CDR2 SYDVKM. Trimming removed 3 bases from V and 4 bases from J, with 6 bases in between.

This chain uses TRBV5-4 with TRBJ2-1, with 9 bases matching TRBD2. The CDR3 runs to 15 residues. V shed 5 bases, J shed 6 bases, and the junction held 9 bases outside the gene matches. CDR1 is SGHNT, CDR2 YYREEE, per germline (reference sequence). The CDR3 loop reads CASRSAGGGVNEQFF. DNA of the CDR3: TGTGCCAGCAGATCAGCGGGAGGTGGGGTCAATGAGCAGTTCTTC. The full variable domain, rest sourced from reference TRBV5-4 and TRBJ2-1, is ETGVTQSPTHLIKTRGQQVTLRCSSQSGHNTVSWYQQALGQGPQFIFQYYREEENGRGNFPPRFSGLQFPNYSSELNVNALELDDSALYLCASRSAGGGVNEQFFGPGTRLTVL.

This clone occurred once. The V call is TRBV27, the J call TRBJ1-1, with 8 bases lining up with TRBD1. Germline V gene sequence: CDR1 MNHEY, CDR2 SMNVEV (reference sequence). Germline trimming cut 8 bases from V and 5 bases from J; bases unmatched to any gene: 4. There are 12 residues in the CDR3. CDR3 amino acids: CASRTGITEAFF. The CDR3, as DNA: TGTGCCAGCCGGACAGGGATAACTGAAGCTTTCTTT.

This chain connects TRBV7-3 to TRBJ1-1; the match to TRBD1 covers 9 bases. In germline, CDR1 is SGHTA, CDR2 FQGTGA. V gave up 7 bases and J gave up 2 bases; unmatched junction bases: 5. This CDR3 has 14 amino acids. The CDR3 nucleotides read TGTGCCAGCACCCCGGACAGGGGAAACACTGAAGCTTTCTTT. It encodes CASTPDRGNTEAFF.

The V call is TRBV14, the J call TRBJ2-7, with 8 bases that match TRBD1. This CDR3 spans 17 amino acids. CDR1 and CDR2 (germline): SGHDN, FVKESK. V was pared by 0 bases and J by 5 bases, with 12 bases of the junction left unmatched. The CDR3 region has the DNA TGTGCCAGCAGCCAAGATCTGGGGTGGACAGGGACCCACGAGCAGTACTTC. Protein product: CASSQDLGWTGTHEQYF.

The CDR3 region has the DNA TGTGCCAGCTCACCACCGCTTCAGGGAAGGGCCGGGGAGCTGTTTTTT. It yields the protein CASSPPLQGRAGELFF. The chain carries TRBV18 and TRBJ2-2; D is perhaps TRBD1 (5 bases). Germline V CDR1 and CDR2: KGHSH, LQKENI. This CDR3 spans 16 amino acids. Trimming shortened V by 0 bases and J by 6 bases, and 14 bases separated the two germline ends.

This sequence joins TRBV6-5 and TRBJ1-5; 10 bases line up with TRBD1. Germline CDR1 and CDR2: MNHEY and SVGAGI. The CDR3 runs 15 residues. Losses at the gene ends were 5 bases for V and 5 bases for J; bases not matched to a gene: 6. CDR3: CASSRQGAADQPQHF. The CDR3 coding sequence is TGTGCCAGCAGTAGACAGGGGGCTGCGGATCAGCCCCAGCATTTT.

V and J are TRBV7-9 and TRBJ2-7, with a possible D match to TRBD1 (5 bases). Germline values: CDR1 SEHNR, CDR2 FQNEAQ (reference sequence). The V end was cut by 1 base, the J end by 5 bases, with 24 bases between. There are 18 residues in the CDR3. CDR3 in amino acids: CASSLVYDSLDLLNEQYF. In nucleotides, the CDR3 is TGTGCCAGCAGCTTAGTTTATGACAGCTTAGATCTTCTGAACGAGCAGTACTTC.

This chain links TRBV12-5 with TRBJ2-1; 8 bases match TRBD2. The CDR3 loop spans 16 amino acids. In germline, CDR1 is LGHNT, CDR2 FRNRAP. V lost 8 bases, J lost 0 bases, and 9 bases stayed unmatched. The CDR3 here is CASTTSGGSSYNEQFF. CDR3 nucleotide sequence: TGTGCTAGTACCACTAGCGGCGGAAGCTCCTACAATGAGCAGTTCTTC. The variable domain in full, with the rest retrieved from reference TRBV12-5 and TRBJ2-1, is DARVTQTPRHKVTEMGQEVTMRCQPILGHNTVFWYRQTMMQGLELLAYFRNRAPLDDSGMPKDRFSAEMPDATLATLKIQPSEPRDSAVYFCASTTSGGSSYNEQFFGPGTRLTVL.

V gene TRBV7-3 combines with J gene TRBJ1-6; possible D gene TRBD1, 5 bases. V was pared by 0 bases and J by 8 bases, with 11 bases between. The germline CDR1 and CDR2 sequences are SGHTA and FQGTGA. This CDR3 is 15 amino acids long. The CDR3 is CASSLTGTGDSPLHF. The CDR3 coding sequence is TGTGCCAGCAGCTTAACCGGGACTGGGGATTCACCCCTCCACTTT.

This chain links TRBV12-5 with TRBJ1-2, with a possible D match to TRBD1 (5 bases). V lost 7 bases and J 4 bases, leaving 10 bases between the germline ends. The CDR3 totals 12 residues. The germline CDR1 and CDR2 sequences are LGHNT and FRNRAP. Here the CDR3 reads CASDPGGYGYTF. CDR3 DNA: TGTGCTAGTGATCCGGGGGGCTATGGCTACACCTTC.

This chain connects TRBV6-5 to TRBJ1-1; D is ambiguous. CDR1 MNHEY and CDR2 SVGAGI come from the germline V gene. The CDR3 has 14 residues. V lost 6 bases, J lost 1 base, and 12 bases lay in between. CDR3 sequence (DNA): TGTGCCAGCAGAATACCCAGTTCGAACACTGAAGCTTTCTTT. Residues: CASRIPSSNTEAFF.

In DNA, the CDR3 is TGTGCCAGCAGTCTTCTAGCGGGAAACTACAATGAGCAGTTCTTC. Its translation is CASSLLAGNYNEQFF. The chain couples TRBV6-4 to TRBJ2-1, with 9 bases that match TRBD2. V shed 5 bases, J shed 3 bases, and the junction held 5 bases outside the gene matches. CDR1 and CDR2 (germline): MRHNA, SNTAGT. The CDR3 spans 15 residues.